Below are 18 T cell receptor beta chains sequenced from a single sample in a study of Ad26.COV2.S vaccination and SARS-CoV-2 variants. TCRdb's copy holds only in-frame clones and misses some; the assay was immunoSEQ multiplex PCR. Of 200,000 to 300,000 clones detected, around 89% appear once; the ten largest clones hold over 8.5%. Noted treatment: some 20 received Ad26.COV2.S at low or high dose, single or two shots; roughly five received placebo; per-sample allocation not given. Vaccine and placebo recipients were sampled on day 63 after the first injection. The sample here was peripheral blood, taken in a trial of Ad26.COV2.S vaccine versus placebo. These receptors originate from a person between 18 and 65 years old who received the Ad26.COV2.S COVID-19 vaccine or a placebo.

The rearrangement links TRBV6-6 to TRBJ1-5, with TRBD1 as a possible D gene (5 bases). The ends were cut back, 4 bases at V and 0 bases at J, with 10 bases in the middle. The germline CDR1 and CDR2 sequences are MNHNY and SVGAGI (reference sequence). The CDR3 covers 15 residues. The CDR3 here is CASSLTAFSNQPQHF. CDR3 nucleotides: TGTGCCAGCAGTTTGACAGCATTTAGCAATCAGCCCCAGCATTTT.

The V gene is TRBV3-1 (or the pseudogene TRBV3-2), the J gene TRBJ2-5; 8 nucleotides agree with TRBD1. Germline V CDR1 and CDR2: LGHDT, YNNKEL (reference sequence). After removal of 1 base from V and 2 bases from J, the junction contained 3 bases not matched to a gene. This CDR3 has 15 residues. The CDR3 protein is CASSQGTGGQETQYF. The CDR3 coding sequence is TGTGCCAGCAGCCAAGGAACAGGGGGGCAAGAGACCCAGTACTTC.

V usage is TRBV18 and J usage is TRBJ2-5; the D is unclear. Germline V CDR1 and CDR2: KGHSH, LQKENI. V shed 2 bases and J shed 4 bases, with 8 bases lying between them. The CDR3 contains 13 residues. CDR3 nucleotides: TGTGCCAGCTCACCAAAGAGAAGAGAGACCCAGTACTTC. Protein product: CASSPKRRETQYF. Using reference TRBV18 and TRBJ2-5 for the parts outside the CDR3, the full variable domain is NAGVMQNPRHLVRRRGQEARLRCSPMKGHSHVYWYRQLPEEGLKFMVYLQKENIIDESGMPKERFSAEFPKEGPSILRIQQVVRGDSAAYFCASSPKRRETQYFGPGTRLLVL.

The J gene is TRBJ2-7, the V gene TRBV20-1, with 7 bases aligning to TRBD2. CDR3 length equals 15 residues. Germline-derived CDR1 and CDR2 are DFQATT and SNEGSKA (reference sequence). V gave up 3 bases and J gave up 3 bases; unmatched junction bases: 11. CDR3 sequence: CSASFPHAGDYEQYF. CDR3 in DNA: TGCAGTGCTAGTTTTCCCCATGCGGGAGACTACGAGCAGTACTTC.

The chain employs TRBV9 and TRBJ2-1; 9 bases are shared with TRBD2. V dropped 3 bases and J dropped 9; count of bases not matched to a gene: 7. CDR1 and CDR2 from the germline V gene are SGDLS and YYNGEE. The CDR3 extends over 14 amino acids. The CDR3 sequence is CASSEAGGRSEQFF. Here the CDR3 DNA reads TGTGCCAGCAGCGAGGCGGGAGGGAGGAGTGAGCAGTTCTTC.

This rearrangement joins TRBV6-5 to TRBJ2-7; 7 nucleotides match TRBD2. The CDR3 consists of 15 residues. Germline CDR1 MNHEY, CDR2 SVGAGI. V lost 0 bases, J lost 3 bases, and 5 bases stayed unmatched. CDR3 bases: TGTGCCAGCAGTTACTCGGGGAGCGGGATCTACGAGCAGTACTTC. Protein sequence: CASSYSGSGIYEQYF.

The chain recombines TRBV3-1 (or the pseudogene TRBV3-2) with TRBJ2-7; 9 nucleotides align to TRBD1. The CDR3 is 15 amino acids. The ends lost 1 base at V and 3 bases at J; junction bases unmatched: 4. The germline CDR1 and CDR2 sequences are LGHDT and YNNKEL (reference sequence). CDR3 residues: CASSQGGTGHYEQYF. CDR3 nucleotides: TGTGCCAGCAGCCAAGGCGGGACAGGGCACTACGAGCAGTACTTC.

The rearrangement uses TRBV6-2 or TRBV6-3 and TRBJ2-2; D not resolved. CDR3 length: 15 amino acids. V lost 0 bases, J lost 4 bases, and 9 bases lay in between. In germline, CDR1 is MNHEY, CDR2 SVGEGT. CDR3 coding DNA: TGTGCCAGCAGTTACTCTCGACGGGTCACCGGGGAGCTGTTTTTT. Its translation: CASSYSRRVTGELFF.

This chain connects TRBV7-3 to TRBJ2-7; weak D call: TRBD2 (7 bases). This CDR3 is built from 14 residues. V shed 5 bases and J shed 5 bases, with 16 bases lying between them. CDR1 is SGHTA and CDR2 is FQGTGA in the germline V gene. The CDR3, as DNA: TGTGCCAGCAGCCCCGAGGGGGGGGCCCACGAGCAGTACTTC. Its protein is CASSPEGGAHEQYF.

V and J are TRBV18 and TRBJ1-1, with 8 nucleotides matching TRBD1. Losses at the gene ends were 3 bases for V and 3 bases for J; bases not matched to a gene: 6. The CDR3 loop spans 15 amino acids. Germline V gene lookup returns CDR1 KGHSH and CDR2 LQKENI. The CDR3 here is CASSPRQGIDTEAFF. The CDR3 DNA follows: TGTGCCAGCTCACCGCGACAGGGGATCGACACTGAAGCTTTCTTT. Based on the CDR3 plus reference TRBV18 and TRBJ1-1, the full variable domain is NAGVMQNPRHLVRRRGQEARLRCSPMKGHSHVYWYRQLPEEGLKFMVYLQKENIIDESGMPKERFSAEFPKEGPSILRIQQVVRGDSAAYFCASSPRQGIDTEAFFGQGTRLTVV.

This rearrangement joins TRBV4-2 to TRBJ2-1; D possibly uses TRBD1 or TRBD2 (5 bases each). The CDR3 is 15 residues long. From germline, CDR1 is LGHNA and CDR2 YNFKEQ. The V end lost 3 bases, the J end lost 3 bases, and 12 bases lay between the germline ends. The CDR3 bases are TGTGCCAGCAGCCACCGGGACGGATACTACAATGAGCAGTTCTTC. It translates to CASSHRDGYYNEQFF.

The DNA of the CDR3 is TGTGCCAGCAGCGAGGCGGATGACTATGGCTACACCTTC. As protein: CASSEADDYGYTF. V is TRBV7-9 and J is TRBJ1-2; D is unclear. The CDR3 totals 13 residues. From germline, CDR1 is SEHNR and CDR2 FQNEAQ (reference sequence). The V gene lost 5 bases and the J gene lost 3 bases, with 10 bases spanning the gap.

CDR3 loop: CASSERGQMNTEAFF. The CDR3 DNA reads TGTGCCAGCAGCGAGCGGGGACAGATGAACACTGAAGCTTTCTTT. This sequence joins TRBV7-2 and TRBJ1-1; 7 positions agree with TRBD1. The CDR3 runs to 15 residues. V lost 5 bases and J lost 0; bases outside the gene matches: 6. Per germline, CDR1 SGHTA and CDR2 FQGNSA.

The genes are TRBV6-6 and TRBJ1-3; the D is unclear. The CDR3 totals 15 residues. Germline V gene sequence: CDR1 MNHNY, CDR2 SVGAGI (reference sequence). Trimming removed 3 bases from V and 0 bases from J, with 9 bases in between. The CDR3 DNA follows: TGTGCCAGCAGTTATACTTCTGTCTCTGGAAACACCATATATTTT. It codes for CASSYTSVSGNTIYF.

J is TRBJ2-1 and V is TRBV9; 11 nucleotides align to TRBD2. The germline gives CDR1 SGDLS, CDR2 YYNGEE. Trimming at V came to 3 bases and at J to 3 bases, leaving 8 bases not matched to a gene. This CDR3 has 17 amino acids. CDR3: CASSATASGGNYNEQFF. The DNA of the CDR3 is TGTGCCAGCAGCGCGACGGCTAGCGGGGGGAACTACAATGAGCAGTTCTTC.

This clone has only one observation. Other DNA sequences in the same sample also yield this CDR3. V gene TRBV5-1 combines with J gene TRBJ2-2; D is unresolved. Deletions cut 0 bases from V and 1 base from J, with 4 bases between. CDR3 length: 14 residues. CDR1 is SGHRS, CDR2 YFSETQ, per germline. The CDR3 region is CASSLAGNTGELFF. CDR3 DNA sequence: TGCGCCAGCAGCTTGGCCGGGAACACCGGGGAGCTGTTTTTT.

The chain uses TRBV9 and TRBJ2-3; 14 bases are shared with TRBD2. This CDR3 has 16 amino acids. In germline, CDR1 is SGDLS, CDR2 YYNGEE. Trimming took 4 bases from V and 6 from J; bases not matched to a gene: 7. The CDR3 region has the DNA TGTGCCAGCAGCAGGGGACTAGCGGGAGTAGGGGATACGCAGTATTTT. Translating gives CASSRGLAGVGDTQYF.

The chain's CDR3 is CATSRPTTSGGAKNIQYF. CDR3 bases: TGTGCCACCAGCAGACCCACGACTAGCGGGGGAGCCAAAAACATTCAGTACTTC. The genes are TRBV15 and TRBJ2-4; 12 bases fit TRBD2. CDR3 size: 18 residues. Germline V gene lookup returns CDR1 LNHNV and CDR2 YYDKDF (reference sequence). Losses at the gene ends were 2 bases for V and 0 bases for J; bases not matched to a gene: 5.